Presented here are 17 T cell receptor beta chains from one specimen sequenced in a study of OX40 agonist ivuxolimab in advanced cancers. Data came from immunoSEQ multiplex PCR; TCRdb stores just in-frame clones and leaves some out. Altogether 30,000 to 40,000 clones are present, roughly four fifths being singletons, with the ten largest covering roughly 20%. Sequencing used CD4+ or CD8+ T cells sorted from blood, obtained in a trial of the OX40 agonist ivuxolimab. These receptors came from an adult with an advanced solid tumor such as melanoma, head and neck, liver or kidney cancer.

V usage is TRBV7-5 and J usage is TRBJ2-7; TRBD1 reflects the table's D call only, with no check against the DNA. TRBV7-5 constitutes a pseudogene. There are 15 residues in the CDR3. The CDR3 loop reads CARSHNSELSYEQYF. As DNA, the CDR3 is TGTGCCAGAAGCCATAACAGTGAACTCTCCTACGAGCAGTACTTC.

Comments on this clone: This same CDR3 is encoded by further DNA sequences in the sample. The rearrangement links TRBV27 to TRBJ2-1; D possibly corresponds to TRBD1 (6 bases). The V and J ends lost 5 bases and 3 bases respectively, with 11 bases between them. There are 14 residues in the CDR3. Germline CDR1 reads MNHEY; CDR2 reads SMNVEV (reference sequence). CDR3 sequence (DNA): TGTGCCAGCAGTCTAATGGACAGCTACAATGAGCAGTTCTTC. As protein: CASSLMDSYNEQFF.

This clone was counted only a few times. V and J are TRBV7-6 and TRBJ1-1; no firm D call. Trimming left V 1 base short and J 8 bases short, with 11 bases between. Germline V CDR1 and CDR2: SGHVS, FNYEAQ. The CDR3 loop spans 13 amino acids. CDR3: CASSLGWASEAFF. In DNA, the CDR3 is TGTGCCAGCAGCTTAGGGTGGGCGTCGGAAGCTTTCTTT.

This chain links TRBV7-2 with TRBJ2-5, with D perhaps TRBD2 (7 bases). Trimming stripped 1 base from V and 4 bases from J, with 13 bases between. CDR1 is SGHTA and CDR2 is FQGNSA in the germline V gene. The CDR3 length is 15 residues. The CDR3: CASSLGGGPVETQYF. The CDR3 DNA sequence: TGTGCCAGCAGCTTAGGGGGGGGCCCCGTAGAGACCCAGTACTTC.

Remarks on this clone: A read error may explain this, as a much larger clone is one base away. Other DNA sequences in the same sample also yield this CDR3. This sequence joins TRBV5-1 and TRBJ2-7; D not certain. Per germline, CDR1 SGHRS and CDR2 YFSETQ. The V end lost 0 bases, the J end lost 3 bases, and 1 base lay between the germline ends. CDR3 size: 11 residues. The CDR3 DNA is TGCGCCAGCAGCTTGGGCTACGAGCAGTACTTC. It translates to CASSLGYEQYF.

The CDR3: CSARFQGGYTF. The CDR3 DNA sequence: TGCAGTGCTAGATTCCAGGGCGGCTACACCTTC. This rearrangement joins TRBV20-1 to TRBJ1-2; TRBD1 is a possible D gene (5 bases). The CDR3 totals 11 residues. The germline V gene has CDR1 DFQATT and CDR2 SNEGSKA (reference sequence). V was shortened by 2 bases and J by 8 bases, with 9 bases between the two germline ends.

The gene calls are TRBV28 and TRBJ2-1; TRBD2 matches at 8 bases. The CDR3 has 15 amino acids. Germline V gene lookup returns CDR1 MDHEN and CDR2 SYDVKM. Trimming at V came to 3 bases and at J to 5 bases, leaving 6 bases not matched to a gene. The CDR3 region is CASSFSGSVHNEQFF. The CDR3 DNA reads as TGTGCCAGCAGTTTCAGCGGGAGTGTCCACAATGAGCAGTTCTTC.

The V call is TRBV9, the J call TRBJ2-3; 12 bases align to TRBD2. Germline V gene data show CDR1 as SGDLS and CDR2 as YYNGEE. V lost 1 base and J lost 2; bases outside the gene matches: 2. This CDR3 is built from 16 residues. The CDR3 DNA reads as TGTGCCAGCAGCGTACCTAGCGGGGGGGACACAGATACGCAGTATTTT. It encodes CASSVPSGGDTDTQYF.

J is TRBJ1-1 and V is TRBV7-2; a possible D gene is TRBD1 (5 bases). V lost 5 bases and J lost 6, with 22 bases in between. Germline loops: CDR1 SGHTA, CDR2 FQGNSA. The CDR3 contains 16 residues. The CDR3, as DNA: TGTGCCAGCAGCCAGAGTCCGGGACGGGGGAGGGCTGAAGCTTTCTTT. This gives the protein CASSQSPGRGRAEAFF.

This clone occurred a few times. The chain joins TRBV29-1 to TRBJ2-5; the D gene could be TRBD1 or TRBD2 (5 bases each). The germline V gene encodes CDR1 SQVTM and CDR2 ANQGSEA. The V end was cut by 1 base, the J end by 5 bases, with 8 bases between. The CDR3 has 12 amino acids. CDR3 DNA: TGCAGCGTTGAAGGATGGGGGGAGACCCAGTACTTC. Translated, it gives CSVEGWGETQYF.

The V call is TRBV6-5, the J call TRBJ1-2; 9 positions agree with TRBD1. Germline CDR1 is MNHEY and CDR2 is SVGAGI. The V and J ends lost 8 bases and 7 bases, in that order; junction bases with no gene match: 14. The CDR3 has 15 amino acids. This chain's CDR3 is CASGPAVTGGSGYTF. As DNA, the CDR3 is TGTGCCAGCGGCCCTGCCGTTACAGGGGGCTCTGGCTACACCTTC.

The chain joins TRBV28 to TRBJ2-1; D unclear. This CDR3 has 15 residues. Trimming removed 4 bases at V and 5 bases at J, with 15 bases between. Looked up from germline, CDR1 is MDHEN and CDR2 is SYDVKM. CDR3 loop: CASSSPRVGDNEQFF. CDR3 DNA sequence: TGTGCCAGCAGTTCGCCTAGGGTTGGGGACAATGAGCAGTTCTTC.

The chain joins TRBV27 to TRBJ2-7; D may be TRBD2 (5 bases). The CDR3 contains 13 residues. V was clipped by 7 bases and J by 7 bases, with 17 bases between them. Germline CDR1 is MNHEY and CDR2 is SMNVEV (reference sequence). The CDR3 reads CASTFGGSGEQYF. The CDR3 coding sequence is TGTGCCAGCACGTTTGGTGGGAGTGGGGAGCAGTACTTC.

By share, this clone counts as medium-sized. The genes are TRBV7-8 and TRBJ2-5, with 10 bases matching TRBD2. The V segment lost 4 bases and the J segment 5 bases; nucleotides outside the gene matches: 10. The CDR3 contains 16 residues. Germline V gene sequence: CDR1 SGHVS, CDR2 FQNEAQ. In DNA form, the CDR3 reads TGTGCCAGCAGCTCCTACCGAGCGGGGGGGCGTGAGACCCAGTACTTC. Residues: CASSSYRAGGRETQYF.

The chain combines TRBV2 with TRBJ2-7; the D is unclear. Between the trimmed V and J ends, which lost 3 bases and 1 base, there was a span of 16 bases. Germline CDR1 SNHLY, CDR2 FYNNEI. CDR3 length: 16 amino acids. The CDR3 DNA follows: TGTGCCAGCAGTGATTTCATAGGCCCCAGATCCTACGAGCAGTACTTC. Encoded protein: CASSDFIGPRSYEQYF.

V and J are TRBV19 and TRBJ2-2; 7 bases agree with TRBD1. Trimming took 7 bases from V and 7 from J; bases not matched to a gene: 6. This CDR3 has 13 residues. CDR1 LNHDA and CDR2 SQIVND come from the germline V gene (reference sequence). For the CDR3, the DNA is TGTGCCAGTAACCCGGACAGGTACGGGGAGCTGTTTTTT. Translating gives CASNPDRYGELFF.

This rearrangement joins TRBV30 to TRBJ2-1; no clear D gene. CDR1 is GTSNPN and CDR2 is SVGIG in the germline V gene (reference sequence). Trimming left V 0 bases short and J 15 bases short, with 18 bases between. This CDR3 is 13 amino acids long. DNA of the CDR3: TGTGCCTGGAGTGTATCCCCTCTCTCCTCATGGTTCTTC. Its translation: CAWSVSPLSSWFF.